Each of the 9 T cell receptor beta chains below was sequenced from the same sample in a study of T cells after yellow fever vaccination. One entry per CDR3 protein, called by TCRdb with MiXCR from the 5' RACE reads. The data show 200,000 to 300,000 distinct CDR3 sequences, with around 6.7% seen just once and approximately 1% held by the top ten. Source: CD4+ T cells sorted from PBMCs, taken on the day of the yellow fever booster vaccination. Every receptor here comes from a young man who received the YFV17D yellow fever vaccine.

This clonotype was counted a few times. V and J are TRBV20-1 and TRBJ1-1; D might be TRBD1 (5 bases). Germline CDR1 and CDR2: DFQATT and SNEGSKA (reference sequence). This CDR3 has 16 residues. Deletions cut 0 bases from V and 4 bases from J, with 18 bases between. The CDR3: CSARDNWGNRGTEAFF. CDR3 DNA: TGCAGTGCTAGAGATAATTGGGGGAACAGAGGCACTGAAGCTTTCTTT.

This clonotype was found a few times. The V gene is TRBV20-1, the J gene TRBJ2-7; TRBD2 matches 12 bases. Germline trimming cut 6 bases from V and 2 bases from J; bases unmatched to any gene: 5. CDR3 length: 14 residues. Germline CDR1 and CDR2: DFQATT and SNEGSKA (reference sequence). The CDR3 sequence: CSATTSGSTYEQYF. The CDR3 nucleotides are TGCAGTGCGACGACTAGCGGGAGTACCTACGAGCAGTACTTC.

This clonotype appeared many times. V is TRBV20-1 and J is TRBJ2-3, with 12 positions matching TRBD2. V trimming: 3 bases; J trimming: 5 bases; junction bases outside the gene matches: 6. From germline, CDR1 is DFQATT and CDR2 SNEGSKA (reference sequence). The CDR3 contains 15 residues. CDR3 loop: CSASRTSGVKDTQYF. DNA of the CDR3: TGCAGTGCTAGCCGGACTAGCGGGGTTAAAGATACGCAGTATTTT.

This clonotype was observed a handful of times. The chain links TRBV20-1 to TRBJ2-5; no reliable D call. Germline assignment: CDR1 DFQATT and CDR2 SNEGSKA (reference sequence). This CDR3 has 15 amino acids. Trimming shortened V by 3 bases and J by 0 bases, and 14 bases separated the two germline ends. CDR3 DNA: TGCAGTGCTAGGACCCCTCTCGAGAACCAAGAGACCCAGTACTTC. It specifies CSARTPLENQETQYF.

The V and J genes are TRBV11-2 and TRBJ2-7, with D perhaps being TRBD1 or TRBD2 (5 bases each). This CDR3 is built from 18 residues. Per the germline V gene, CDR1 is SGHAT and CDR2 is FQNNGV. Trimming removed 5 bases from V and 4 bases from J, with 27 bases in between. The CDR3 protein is CASSIARSTGTDLYEQYF. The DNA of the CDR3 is TGTGCCAGCAGCATCGCCAGATCCACCGGGACCGACCTTTACGAGCAGTACTTC. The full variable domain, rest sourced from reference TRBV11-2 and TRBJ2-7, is EAGVAQSPRYKIIEKRQSVAFWCNPISGHATLYWYQQILGQGPKLLIQFQNNGVVDDSQLPKDRFSAERLKGVDSTLKIQPAKLEDSAVYLCASSIARSTGTDLYEQYFGPGTRLTVT.

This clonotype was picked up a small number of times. CDR3 DNA: TGTGCCAGCAGTTATAAGCGGGAGTTGATCGGGGAGCTGTTTTTT. Translated, it gives CASSYKRELIGELFF. This chain connects TRBV7-2 to TRBJ2-2; 8 bases fit TRBD2. The V and J ends lost 6 bases and 7 bases, in that order; junction bases with no gene match: 10. The CDR3 has 15 amino acids. Germline lookup yields CDR1 SGHTA and CDR2 FQGNSA.

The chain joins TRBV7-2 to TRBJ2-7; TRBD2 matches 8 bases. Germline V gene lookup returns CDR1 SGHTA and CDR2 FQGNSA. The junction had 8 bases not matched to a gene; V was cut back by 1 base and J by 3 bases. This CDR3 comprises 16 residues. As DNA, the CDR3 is TGTGCCAGCAGCTTAGGGCTAGCGGGTGGAATCTACGAGCAGTACTTC. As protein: CASSLGLAGGIYEQYF.

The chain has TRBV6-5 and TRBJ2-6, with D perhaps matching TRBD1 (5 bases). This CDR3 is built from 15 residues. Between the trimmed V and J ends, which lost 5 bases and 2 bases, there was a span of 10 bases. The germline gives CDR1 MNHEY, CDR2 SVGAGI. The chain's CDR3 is CASSKDRPGANVLTF. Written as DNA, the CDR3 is TGTGCCAGCAGTAAAGACAGACCTGGGGCCAACGTCCTGACTTTC.

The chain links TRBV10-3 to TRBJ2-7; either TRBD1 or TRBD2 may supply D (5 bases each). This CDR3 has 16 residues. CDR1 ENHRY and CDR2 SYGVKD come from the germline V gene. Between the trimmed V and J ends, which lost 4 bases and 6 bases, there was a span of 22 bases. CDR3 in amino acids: CAISAVSALGRVEQYF. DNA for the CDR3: TGTGCCATCAGTGCCGTTTCGGCACTGGGGCGGGTCGAGCAGTACTTC.